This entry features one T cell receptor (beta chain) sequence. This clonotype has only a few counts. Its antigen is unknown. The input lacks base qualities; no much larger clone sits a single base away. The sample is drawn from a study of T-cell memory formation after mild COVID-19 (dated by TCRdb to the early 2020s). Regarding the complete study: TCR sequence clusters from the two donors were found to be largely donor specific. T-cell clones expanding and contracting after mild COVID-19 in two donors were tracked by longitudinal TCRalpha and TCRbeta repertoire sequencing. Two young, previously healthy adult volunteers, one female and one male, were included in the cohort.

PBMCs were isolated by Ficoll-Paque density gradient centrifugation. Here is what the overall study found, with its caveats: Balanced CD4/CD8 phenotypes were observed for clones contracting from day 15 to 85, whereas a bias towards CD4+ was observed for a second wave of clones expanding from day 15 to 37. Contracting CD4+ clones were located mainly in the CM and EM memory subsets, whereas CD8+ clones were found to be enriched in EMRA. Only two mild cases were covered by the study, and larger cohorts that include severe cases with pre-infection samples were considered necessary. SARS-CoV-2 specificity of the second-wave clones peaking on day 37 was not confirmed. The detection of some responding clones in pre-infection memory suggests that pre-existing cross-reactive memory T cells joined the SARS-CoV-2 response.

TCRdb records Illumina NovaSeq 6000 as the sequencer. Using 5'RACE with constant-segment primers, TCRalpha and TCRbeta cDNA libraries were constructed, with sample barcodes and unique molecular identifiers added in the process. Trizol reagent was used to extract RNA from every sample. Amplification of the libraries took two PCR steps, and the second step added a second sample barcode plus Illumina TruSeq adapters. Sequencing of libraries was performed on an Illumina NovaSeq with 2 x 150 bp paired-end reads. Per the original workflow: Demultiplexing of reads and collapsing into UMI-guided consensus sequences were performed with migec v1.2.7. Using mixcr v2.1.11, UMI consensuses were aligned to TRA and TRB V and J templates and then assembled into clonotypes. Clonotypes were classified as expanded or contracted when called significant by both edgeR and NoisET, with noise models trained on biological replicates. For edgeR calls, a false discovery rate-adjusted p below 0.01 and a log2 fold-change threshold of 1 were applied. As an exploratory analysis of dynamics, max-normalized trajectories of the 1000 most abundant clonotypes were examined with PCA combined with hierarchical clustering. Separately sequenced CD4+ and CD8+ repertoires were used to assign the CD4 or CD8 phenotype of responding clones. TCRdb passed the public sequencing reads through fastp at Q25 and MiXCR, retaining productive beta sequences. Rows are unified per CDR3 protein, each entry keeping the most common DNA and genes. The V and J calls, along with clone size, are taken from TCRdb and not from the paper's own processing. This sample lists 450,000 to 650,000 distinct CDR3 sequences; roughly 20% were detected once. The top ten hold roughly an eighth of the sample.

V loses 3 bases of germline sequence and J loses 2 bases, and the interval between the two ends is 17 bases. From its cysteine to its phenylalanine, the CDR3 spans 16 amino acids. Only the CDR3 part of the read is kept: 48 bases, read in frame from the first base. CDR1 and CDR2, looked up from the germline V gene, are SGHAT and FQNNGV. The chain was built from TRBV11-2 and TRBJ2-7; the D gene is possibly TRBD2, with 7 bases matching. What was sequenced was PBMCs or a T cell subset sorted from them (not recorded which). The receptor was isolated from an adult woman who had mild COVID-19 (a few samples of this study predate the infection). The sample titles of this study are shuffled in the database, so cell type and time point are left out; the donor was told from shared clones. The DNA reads TGTGCCAGCAGCTTGGGGAGGGGGGCCCGAGCCTACGAGCAGTACTTC. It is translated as CASSLGRGARAYEQYF.